The 22 T cell receptor beta chains below were found in one sample sequenced in a study of cytomegalovirus exposure and HLA in healthy donors. The study ran its PCR with 60 Vbeta and 13 Jbeta primers. Some clones are missing from TCRdb's copy, which holds only in-frame ones; the method was immunoSEQ multiplex PCR. This sample yields 130,000 or so clones, of which roughly four fifths are seen a single time; roughly 7.3% belongs to the top ten. Input material: PBMCs. These receptors were taken from a male donor in good health and CMV-seronegative.

The gene calls are TRBV6-5 and TRBJ1-2; 9 positions agree with TRBD1. The CDR3 runs 14 residues. V was clipped by 7 bases and J by 7 bases; unmatched bases: 10. From germline, CDR1 is MNHEY and CDR2 SVGAGI. CDR3 in DNA: TGTGCCAGCAAAGAGGGACAGGGTTTTTCTGGCTACACCTTC. Translated: CASKEGQGFSGYTF.

The chain is built from TRBV6-1 and TRBJ1-3; D uncertain. This CDR3 spans 15 amino acids. Trimming removed 7 bases from V and 0 bases from J, with 13 bases in between. Per the germline V gene, CDR1 is MNHNS and CDR2 is SASEGT. The CDR3 region is CASIIALRSGNTIYF. The DNA of the CDR3 is TGTGCCAGCATAATAGCCCTGCGCTCTGGAAACACCATATATTTT.

The V and J genes are TRBV11-2 and TRBJ1-4, with 9 bases identical to TRBD1. Germline V gives CDR1 SGHAT, CDR2 FQNNGV. This CDR3 is built from 15 residues. Trimming removed 5 bases from V and 5 bases from J; junction bases left unmatched: 6. The CDR3 is CASSAGTGINEKLFF. DNA for the CDR3: TGTGCCAGCAGCGCCGGGACAGGGATAAATGAAAAACTGTTTTTT.

This rearrangement joins TRBV19 to TRBJ2-7; no clear D gene. Germline V gene data show CDR1 as LNHDA and CDR2 as SQIVND (reference sequence). V was clipped by 1 base and J by 0 bases, with 4 bases between them. The CDR3 extends over 13 amino acids. Here the CDR3 DNA reads TGTGCCAGTAGTATAGGGGCCTCCTACGAGCAGTACTTC. It codes for CASSIGASYEQYF.

This sequence joins TRBV28 and TRBJ2-5; D unclear. V lost 3 bases to trimming and J lost 2 bases, with 7 bases between them. CDR1 MDHEN and CDR2 SYDVKM come from the germline V gene. CDR3 length equals 13 residues. The CDR3 loop is CASSFQRQETQYF. The DNA of the CDR3 is TGTGCCAGCAGTTTTCAGCGACAAGAGACCCAGTACTTC. Filled out from reference TRBV28 and TRBJ2-5, the complete variable domain reads DVKVTQSSRYLVKRTGEKVFLECVQDMDHENMFWYRQDPGLGLRLIYFSYDVKMKEKGDIPEGYSVSREKKERFSLILESASTNQTSMYLCASSFQRQETQYFGPGTRLLVL.

A few counts support this clone. The chain links TRBV14 to TRBJ2-7; TRBD2 aligns across 7 bases. The CDR3 totals 16 residues. In germline, CDR1 is SGHDN, CDR2 FVKESK. The V gene end was trimmed by 4 bases and the J gene end by 7 bases; junction bases not matched to a gene: 16. The CDR3 region has the DNA TGTGCCAGCAGCCCGAACTACCTGGCCGGGGGGAGTGAGCAGTACTTC. Its protein is CASSPNYLAGGSEQYF.

The rearrangement uses TRBV27 and TRBJ2-7, with D possibly matching TRBD1 (5 bases). The CDR3 has 16 residues. Germline assignment: CDR1 MNHEY and CDR2 SMNVEV (reference sequence). Trimming left V 2 bases short and J 0 bases short, with 14 bases between. The CDR3 sequence is CASSLMGRASSYEQYF. DNA of the CDR3: TGTGCCAGCAGTTTAATGGGCAGGGCCAGCTCCTACGAGCAGTACTTC.

The chain joins TRBV7-6 to TRBJ1-1; a weak D match, TRBD1 (6 bases). Trimming shortened V by 4 bases and J by 0 bases, and 18 bases separated the two germline ends. The CDR3 runs to 17 residues. Germline lookup yields CDR1 SGHVS and CDR2 FNYEAQ. CDR3 protein: CASSSPPGGGMNTEAFF. The CDR3 DNA sequence: TGTGCCAGCAGCTCGCCCCCGGGAGGGGGGATGAACACTGAAGCTTTCTTT. The full variable domain, its missing parts supplied by reference TRBV7-6 and TRBJ1-1, is GAGVSQSPRYKVTKRGQDVALRCDPISGHVSLYWYRQALGQGPEFLTYFNYEAQQDKSGLPNDRFSAERPEGSISTLTIQRTEQRDSAMYRCASSSPPGGGMNTEAFFGQGTRLTVV.

The count of this clone is one. The J gene is TRBJ2-1, the V gene TRBV9, with 7 bases identical to TRBD1. V shed 3 bases, J shed 9 bases, and the junction held 9 bases outside the gene matches. Germline V lookup: CDR1 SGDLS, CDR2 YYNGEE. CDR3 length: 14 residues. CDR3 loop: CASSAAGGSGEQFF. Written as DNA, the CDR3 is TGTGCCAGCAGCGCCGCAGGGGGAAGCGGTGAGCAGTTCTTC.

This clone has only a few counts. The rearrangement links TRBV7-9 to TRBJ2-2; 9 bases align to TRBD1. Germline V gene lookup returns CDR1 SEHNR and CDR2 FQNEAQ (reference sequence). CDR3 length: 16 amino acids. With V trimmed by 1 base and J by 5 bases, 5 bases remained unmatched. CDR3 residues: CASSLGGTGPTGELFF. In DNA form, the CDR3 reads TGTGCCAGCAGCTTAGGCGGGACAGGGCCGACCGGGGAGCTGTTTTTT.

V gene TRBV19 combines with J gene TRBJ1-1, with D unresolved. The V gene's germline CDR1 is LNHDA and CDR2 SQIVND (reference sequence). Trimming stripped 6 bases from V and 1 base from J, with 12 bases between. This CDR3 is 14 amino acids long. CDR3 protein: CASSPRIKNTEAFF. Here the CDR3 DNA reads TGTGCCAGTAGCCCCAGGATAAAGAACACTGAAGCTTTCTTT. The whole variable domain, filled in from reference TRBV19 and TRBJ1-1, reads DGGITQSPKYLFRKEGQNVTLSCEQNLNHDAMYWYRQDPGQGLRLIYYSQIVNDFQKGDIAEGYSVSREKKESFPLTVTSAQKNPTAFYLCASSPRIKNTEAFFGQGTRLTVV.

This chain connects TRBV28 to TRBJ1-3; no firm D call. The CDR3 runs 17 residues. The germline V gene has CDR1 MDHEN and CDR2 SYDVKM. V was pared by 7 bases and J by 0 bases, with 19 bases between. The CDR3 DNA follows: TGTGCCAGCACCCCTTATTCCTCACGGAGCTCTGGAAACACCATATATTTT. Protein: CASTPYSSRSSGNTIYF.

The sample holds a few counts of this clone. Other DNA sequences within the sample encode an identical CDR3. This chain uses TRBV20-1 with TRBJ1-1; 7 nucleotides agree with TRBD1. Germline values: CDR1 DFQATT, CDR2 SNEGSKA (reference sequence). CDR3 length: 10 amino acids. Unmatched junction bases numbered 3, after V lost 6 bases and J lost 8 bases. The CDR3 sequence is CSAVDREAFF. The CDR3 region has the DNA TGCAGTGCCGTGGACAGGGAAGCTTTCTTT.

The chain couples TRBV10-1 to TRBJ2-1; 13 positions match TRBD2. CDR1 and CDR2 (germline): WNHNN, SYGVQD (reference sequence). Germline trimming cut 5 bases from V and 2 bases from J; bases unmatched to any gene: 6. The CDR3 loop spans 17 amino acids. CDR3 DNA sequence: TGCGCCAGCAGTTATCTTGGGACTAGCGGGACCTACAATGAGCAGTTCTTC. Translated: CASSYLGTSGTYNEQFF.

A few counts support this clone. The chain is built from TRBV5-1 and TRBJ2-3; 9 nucleotides match TRBD2. This CDR3 contains 15 residues. V lost 4 bases and J lost 3; bases outside the gene matches: 6. CDR1 SGHRS and CDR2 YFSETQ come from the germline V gene. CDR3 coding DNA: TGCGCCAGCAGCCTCGGGCGGGGGGGAACAGATACGCAGTATTTT. The encoded protein is CASSLGRGGTDTQYF.

The V call is TRBV9, the J call TRBJ1-3; TRBD1 might be the D (5 bases). V lost 6 bases and J 4 bases, leaving 14 bases between the germline ends. This CDR3 spans 14 amino acids. Germline assignment: CDR1 SGDLS and CDR2 YYNGEE. CDR3: CASNRQGVGNTIYF. Here the CDR3 DNA reads TGTGCCAGCAACAGGCAGGGTGTAGGAAACACCATATATTTT.

There are a few counts of this clone. The chain carries TRBV11-3 and TRBJ1-2, with 11 bases that match TRBD1. Germline V gene sequence: CDR1 SGHNT, CDR2 YENEEA. The CDR3 is 14 amino acids. The trim removed 6 bases at V and 4 bases at J, leaving 4 bases unmatched. This CDR3 is CASRGTGGSYGYTF. CDR3 bases: TGTGCCAGCAGAGGGACAGGGGGGAGCTATGGCTACACCTTC.

V is TRBV10-3 and J is TRBJ2-1; D gene unclear. Germline V gene sequence: CDR1 ENHRY, CDR2 SYGVKD. Trimming pared 1 base from V and 4 bases from J, leaving 5 bases between. The CDR3 sequence is 13 residues long. CDR3 region: CAISEYLYNEQFF. DNA of the CDR3: TGTGCCATCAGTGAGTATCTATACAATGAGCAGTTCTTC.

This clone has a handful of counts. The V gene is TRBV30, the J gene TRBJ1-3; D uncertain. Germline loops: CDR1 GTSNPN, CDR2 SVGIG (reference sequence). V was cut by 3 bases and J by 0 bases, with 9 bases left in between. The CDR3 consists of 14 residues. The chain's CDR3 is CAWRGRFSGNTIYF. The CDR3 coding sequence is TGTGCCTGGAGGGGCCGATTCTCTGGAAACACCATATATTTT.

The rearrangement links TRBV30 to TRBJ1-5; D might be TRBD1 (5 bases). With 1 base removed from V and 7 bases from J, the gap between germline ends came to 14 bases. The CDR3 has 14 residues. The germline gives CDR1 GTSNPN, CDR2 SVGIG (reference sequence). The CDR3: CAWSALGGEQPQHF. CDR3 bases: TGTGCCTGGAGTGCATTGGGGGGAGAGCAGCCCCAGCATTTT.

This clone was seen a single time. The CDR3 region is CAWRVRGLADKYNEQFF. DNA of the CDR3: TGTGCCTGGAGAGTCAGGGGACTAGCGGATAAGTACAATGAGCAGTTCTTC. V is TRBV30 and J is TRBJ2-1, with 11 bases matching TRBD2. Per germline, CDR1 GTSNPN and CDR2 SVGIG (reference sequence). CDR3 length equals 17 residues. J gave up 4 bases and V 3 bases, and 11 bases lay outside the gene matches.

This chain links TRBV27 with TRBJ1-2; 8 nucleotides match TRBD1. The CDR3 loop spans 15 amino acids. Germline loops: CDR1 MNHEY, CDR2 SMNVEV (reference sequence). J gave up 4 bases and V 5 bases, and 9 bases lay outside the gene matches. The CDR3 DNA reads TGTGCCAGCAGTCAGGGACAGGCCTCCCCCTATGGCTACACCTTC. It yields the protein CASSQGQASPYGYTF.